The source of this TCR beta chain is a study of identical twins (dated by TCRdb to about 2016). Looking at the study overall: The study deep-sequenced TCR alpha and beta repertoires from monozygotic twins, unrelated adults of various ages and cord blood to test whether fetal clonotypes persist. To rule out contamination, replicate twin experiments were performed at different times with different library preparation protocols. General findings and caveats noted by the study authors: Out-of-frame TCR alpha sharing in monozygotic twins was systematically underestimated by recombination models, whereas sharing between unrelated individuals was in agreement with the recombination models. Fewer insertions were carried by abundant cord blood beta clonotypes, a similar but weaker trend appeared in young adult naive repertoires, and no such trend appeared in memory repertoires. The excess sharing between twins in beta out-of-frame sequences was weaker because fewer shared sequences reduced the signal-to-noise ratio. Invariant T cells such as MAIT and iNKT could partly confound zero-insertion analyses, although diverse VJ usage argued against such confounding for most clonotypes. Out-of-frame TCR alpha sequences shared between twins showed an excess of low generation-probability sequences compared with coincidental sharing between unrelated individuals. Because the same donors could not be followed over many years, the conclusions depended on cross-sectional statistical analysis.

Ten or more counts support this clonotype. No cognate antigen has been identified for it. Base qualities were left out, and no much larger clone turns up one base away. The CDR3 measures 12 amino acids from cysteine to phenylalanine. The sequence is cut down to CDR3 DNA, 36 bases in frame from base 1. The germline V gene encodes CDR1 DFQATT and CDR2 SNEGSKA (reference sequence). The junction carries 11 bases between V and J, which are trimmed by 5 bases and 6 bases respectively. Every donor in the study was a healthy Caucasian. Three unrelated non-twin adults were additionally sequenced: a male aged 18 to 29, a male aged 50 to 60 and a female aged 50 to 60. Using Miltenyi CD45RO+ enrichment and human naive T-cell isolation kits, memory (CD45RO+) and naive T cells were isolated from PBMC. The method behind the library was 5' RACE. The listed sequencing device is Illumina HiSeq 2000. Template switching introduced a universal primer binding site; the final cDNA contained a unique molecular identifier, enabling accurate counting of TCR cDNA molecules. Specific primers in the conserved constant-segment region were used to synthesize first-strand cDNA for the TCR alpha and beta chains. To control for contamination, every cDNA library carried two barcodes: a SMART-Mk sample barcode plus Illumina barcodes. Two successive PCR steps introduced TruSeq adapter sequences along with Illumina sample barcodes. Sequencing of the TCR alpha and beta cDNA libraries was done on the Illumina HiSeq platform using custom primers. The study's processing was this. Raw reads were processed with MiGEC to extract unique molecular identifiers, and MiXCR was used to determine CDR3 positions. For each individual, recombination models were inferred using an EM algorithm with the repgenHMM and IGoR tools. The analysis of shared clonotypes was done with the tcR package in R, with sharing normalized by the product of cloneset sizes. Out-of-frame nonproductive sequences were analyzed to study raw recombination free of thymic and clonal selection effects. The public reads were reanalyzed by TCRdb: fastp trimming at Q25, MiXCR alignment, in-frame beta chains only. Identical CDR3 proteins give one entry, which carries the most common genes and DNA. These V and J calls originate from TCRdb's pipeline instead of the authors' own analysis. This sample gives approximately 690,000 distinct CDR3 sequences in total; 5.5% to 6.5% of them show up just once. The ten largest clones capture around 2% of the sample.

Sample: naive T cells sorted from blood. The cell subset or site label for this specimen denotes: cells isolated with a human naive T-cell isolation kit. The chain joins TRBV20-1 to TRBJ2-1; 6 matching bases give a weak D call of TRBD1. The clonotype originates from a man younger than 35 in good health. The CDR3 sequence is CSASLGGNEQFF. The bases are TGCAGTGCTTCCCTAGGGGGCAATGAGCAGTTCTTC.